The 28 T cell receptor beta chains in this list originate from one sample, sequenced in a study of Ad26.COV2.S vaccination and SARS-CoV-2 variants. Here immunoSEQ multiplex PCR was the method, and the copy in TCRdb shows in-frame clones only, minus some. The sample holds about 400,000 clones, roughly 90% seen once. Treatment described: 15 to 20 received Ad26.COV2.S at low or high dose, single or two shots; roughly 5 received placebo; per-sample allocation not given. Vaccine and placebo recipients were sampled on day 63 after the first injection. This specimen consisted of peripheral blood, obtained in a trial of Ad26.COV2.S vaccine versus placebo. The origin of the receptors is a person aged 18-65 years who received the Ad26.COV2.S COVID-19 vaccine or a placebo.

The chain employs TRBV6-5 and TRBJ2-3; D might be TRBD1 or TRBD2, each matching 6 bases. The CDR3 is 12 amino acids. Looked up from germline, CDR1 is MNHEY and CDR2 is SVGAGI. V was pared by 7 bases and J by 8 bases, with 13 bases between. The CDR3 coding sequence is TGTGCCAGCACCAAGGGGGGTGGTACGCAGTATTTT. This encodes CASTKGGGTQYF.

CDR3 nucleotide sequence: TGTGCCAGCTCATTGAACCTGGGTAGGGGACAGACTAATGAAAAACTGTTTTTT. Translation: CASSLNLGRGQTNEKLFF. V usage is TRBV18 and J usage is TRBJ1-4, with 7 nucleotides matching TRBD1. Trimming cost V 5 bases and J 2 bases; bases outside gene matches: 14. This CDR3 has 18 residues. Germline CDR1 KGHSH, CDR2 LQKENI.

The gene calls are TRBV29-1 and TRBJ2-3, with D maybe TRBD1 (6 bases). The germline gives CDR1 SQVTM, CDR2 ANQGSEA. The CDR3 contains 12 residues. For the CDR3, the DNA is TGCAGTTCAGGGGTATTAACAGATACGCAGTATTTT. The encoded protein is CSSGVLTDTQYF.

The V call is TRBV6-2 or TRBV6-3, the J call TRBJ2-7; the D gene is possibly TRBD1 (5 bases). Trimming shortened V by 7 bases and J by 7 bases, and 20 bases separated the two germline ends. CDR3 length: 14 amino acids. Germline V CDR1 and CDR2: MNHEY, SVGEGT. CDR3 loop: CASTPRGRVEEQYF. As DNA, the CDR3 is TGTGCCAGCACCCCAAGGGGCAGGGTTGAAGAGCAGTACTTC.

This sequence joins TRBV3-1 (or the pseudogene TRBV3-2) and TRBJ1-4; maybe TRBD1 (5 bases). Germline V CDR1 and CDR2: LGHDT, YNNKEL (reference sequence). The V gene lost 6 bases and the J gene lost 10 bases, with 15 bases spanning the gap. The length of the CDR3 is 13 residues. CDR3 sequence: CASSQLGRGKLFF. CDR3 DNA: TGTGCCAGCAGTCAACTTGGGAGGGGAAAACTGTTTTTT.

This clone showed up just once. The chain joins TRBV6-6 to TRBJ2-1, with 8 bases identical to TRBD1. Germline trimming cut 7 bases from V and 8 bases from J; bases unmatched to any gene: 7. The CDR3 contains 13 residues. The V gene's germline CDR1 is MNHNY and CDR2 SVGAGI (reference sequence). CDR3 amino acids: CASTGGPGDEQFF. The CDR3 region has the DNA TGTGCCAGCACAGGGGGCCCCGGTGATGAGCAGTTCTTC.

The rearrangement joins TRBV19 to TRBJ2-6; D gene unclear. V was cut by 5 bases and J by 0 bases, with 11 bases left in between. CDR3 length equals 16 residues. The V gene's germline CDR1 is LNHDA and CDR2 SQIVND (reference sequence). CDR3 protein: CASSPWTDSGANVLTF. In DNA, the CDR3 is TGTGCCAGTAGTCCTTGGACGGACTCTGGGGCCAACGTCCTGACTTTC.

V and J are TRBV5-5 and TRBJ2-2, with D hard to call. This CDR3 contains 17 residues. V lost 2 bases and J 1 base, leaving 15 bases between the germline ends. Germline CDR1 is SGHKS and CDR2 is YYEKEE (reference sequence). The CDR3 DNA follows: TGTGCCAGCAGCTTTGCGTATGAGATCCTGAACACCGGGGAGCTGTTTTTT. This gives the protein CASSFAYEILNTGELFF.

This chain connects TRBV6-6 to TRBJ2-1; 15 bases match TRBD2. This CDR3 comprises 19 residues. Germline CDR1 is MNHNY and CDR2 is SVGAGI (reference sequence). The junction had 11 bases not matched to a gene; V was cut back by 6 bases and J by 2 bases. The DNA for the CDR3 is TGTGCCAGCAGACGAAATCCCGGGACTAGCGGGGGGCCCTACAATGAGCAGTTCTTC. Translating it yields CASRRNPGTSGGPYNEQFF.

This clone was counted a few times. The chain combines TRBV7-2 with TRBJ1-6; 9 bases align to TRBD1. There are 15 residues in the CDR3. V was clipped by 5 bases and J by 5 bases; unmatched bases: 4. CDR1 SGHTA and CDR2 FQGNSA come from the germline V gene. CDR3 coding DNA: TGTGCCAGCAGCCCCCGGGACAGGGATAATTCACCCCTCCACTTT. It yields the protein CASSPRDRDNSPLHF.

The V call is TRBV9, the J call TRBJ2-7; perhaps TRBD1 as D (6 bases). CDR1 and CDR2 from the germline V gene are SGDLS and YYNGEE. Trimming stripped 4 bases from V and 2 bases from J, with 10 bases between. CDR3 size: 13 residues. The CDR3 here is CASSPGTPYEQYF. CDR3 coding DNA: TGTGCCAGCAGCCCCGGGACACCCTACGAGCAGTACTTC.

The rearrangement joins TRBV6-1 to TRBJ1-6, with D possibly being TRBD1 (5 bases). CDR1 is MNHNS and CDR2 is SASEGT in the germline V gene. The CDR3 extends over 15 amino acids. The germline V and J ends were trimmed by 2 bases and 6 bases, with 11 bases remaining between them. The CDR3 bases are TGTGCCAGCAGTGAATCGGGACGGATTAATTCACCCCTCCACTTT. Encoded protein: CASSESGRINSPLHF.

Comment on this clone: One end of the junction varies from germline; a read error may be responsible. CDR3 coding DNA: TGTGCCAGCAGCTATCAAGGGACCCAGTACTTC. Residues: CASSYQGTQYF. This rearrangement joins TRBV11-2 to TRBJ2-5; D uncertain. From germline, CDR1 is SGHAT and CDR2 FQNNGV. The CDR3 has 11 residues.

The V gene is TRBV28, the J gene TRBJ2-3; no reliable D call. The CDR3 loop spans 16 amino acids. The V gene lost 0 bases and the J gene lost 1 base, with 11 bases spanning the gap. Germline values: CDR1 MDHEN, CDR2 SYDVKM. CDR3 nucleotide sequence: TGTGCCAGCAGTTTATGGCCCCAGCAGGGCACAGATACGCAGTATTTT. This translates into CASSLWPQQGTDTQYF.

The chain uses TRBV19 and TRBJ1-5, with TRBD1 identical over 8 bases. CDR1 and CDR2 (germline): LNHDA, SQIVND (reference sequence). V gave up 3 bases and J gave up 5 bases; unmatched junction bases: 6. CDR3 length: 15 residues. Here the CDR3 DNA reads TGTGCCAGTAGTATCCAGACAGGGGAGTATCAGCCCCAGCATTTT. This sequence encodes CASSIQTGEYQPQHF. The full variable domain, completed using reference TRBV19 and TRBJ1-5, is DGGITQSPKYLFRKEGQNVTLSCEQNLNHDAMYWYRQDPGQGLRLIYYSQIVNDFQKGDIAEGYSVSREKKESFPLTVTSAQKNPTAFYLCASSIQTGEYQPQHFGDGTRLSIL.

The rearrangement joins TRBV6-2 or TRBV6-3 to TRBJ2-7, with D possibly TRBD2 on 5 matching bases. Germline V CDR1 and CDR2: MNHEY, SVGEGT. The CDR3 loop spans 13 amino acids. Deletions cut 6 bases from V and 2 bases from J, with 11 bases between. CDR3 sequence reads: CASSPTRPYEQYF. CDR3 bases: TGTGCCAGCAGCCCTACTAGACCCTACGAGCAGTACTTC.

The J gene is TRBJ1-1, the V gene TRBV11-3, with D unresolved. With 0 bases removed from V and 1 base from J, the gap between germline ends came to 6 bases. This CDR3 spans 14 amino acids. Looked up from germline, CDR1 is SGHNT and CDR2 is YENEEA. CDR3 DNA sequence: TGTGCCAGCAGCTTAGACTTTGGGAACACTGAAGCTTTCTTT. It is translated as CASSLDFGNTEAFF.

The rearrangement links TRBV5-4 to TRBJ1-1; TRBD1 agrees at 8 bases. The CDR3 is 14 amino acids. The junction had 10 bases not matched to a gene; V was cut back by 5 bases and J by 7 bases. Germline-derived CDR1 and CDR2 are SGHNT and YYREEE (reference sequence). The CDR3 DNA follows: TGTGCCAGCAGTCGTGCCAGGGGGCTCGGTGAAGCTTTCTTT. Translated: CASSRARGLGEAFF.

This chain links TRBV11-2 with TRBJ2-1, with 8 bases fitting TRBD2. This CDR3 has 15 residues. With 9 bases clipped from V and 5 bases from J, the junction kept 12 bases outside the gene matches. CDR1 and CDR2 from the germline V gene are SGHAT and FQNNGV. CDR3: CARPWVAGINNEQFF. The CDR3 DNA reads TGTGCCAGGCCTTGGGTAGCGGGGATAAACAATGAGCAGTTCTTC.

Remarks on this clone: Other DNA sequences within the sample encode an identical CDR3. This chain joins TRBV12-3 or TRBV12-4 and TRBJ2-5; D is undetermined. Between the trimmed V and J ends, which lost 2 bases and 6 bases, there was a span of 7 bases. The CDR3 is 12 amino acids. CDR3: CASSLSGKTQYF. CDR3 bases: TGTGCCAGCAGTTTATCCGGAAAGACCCAGTACTTC.

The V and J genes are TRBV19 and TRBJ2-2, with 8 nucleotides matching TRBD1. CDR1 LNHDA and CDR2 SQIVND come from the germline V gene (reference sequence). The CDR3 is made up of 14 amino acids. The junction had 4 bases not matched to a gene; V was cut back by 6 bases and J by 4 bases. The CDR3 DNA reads TGTGCCAGTAGCCAACAGGGGGGCACCGGGGAGCTGTTTTTT. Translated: CASSQQGGTGELFF.

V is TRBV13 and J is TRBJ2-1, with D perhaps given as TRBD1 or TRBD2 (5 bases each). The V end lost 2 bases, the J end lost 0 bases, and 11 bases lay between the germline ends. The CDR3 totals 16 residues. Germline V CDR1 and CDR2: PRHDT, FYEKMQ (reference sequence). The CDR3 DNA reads TGTGCCAGCAGCTTAAACGAGGGGAGCTCCTACAATGAGCAGTTCTTC. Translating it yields CASSLNEGSSYNEQFF.

CDR3 loop: CASSLAANTEAFF. The CDR3 region has the DNA TGTGCCAGCAGCTTGGCAGCGAACACTGAAGCTTTCTTT. This chain joins TRBV5-6 and TRBJ1-1; D ambiguous. The CDR3 consists of 13 residues. V lost 0 bases and J 1 base, leaving 4 bases between the germline ends. Germline CDR1 reads SGHDT; CDR2 reads YYEEEE.

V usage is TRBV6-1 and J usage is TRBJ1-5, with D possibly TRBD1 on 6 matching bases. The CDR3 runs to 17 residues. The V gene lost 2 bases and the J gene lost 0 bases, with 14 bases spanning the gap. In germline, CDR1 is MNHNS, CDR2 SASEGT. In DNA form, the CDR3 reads TGTGCCAGCAGTGAAAACTCCAGGGGCTATAGCAATCAGCCCCAGCATTTT. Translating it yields CASSENSRGYSNQPQHF.

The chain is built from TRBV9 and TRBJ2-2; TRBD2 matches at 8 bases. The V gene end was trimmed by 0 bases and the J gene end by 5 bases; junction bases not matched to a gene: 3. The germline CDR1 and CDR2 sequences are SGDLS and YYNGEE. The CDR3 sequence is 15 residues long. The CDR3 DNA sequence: TGTGCCAGCAGCGTAGGGCCTAGCGGGACCGGGGAGCTGTTTTTT. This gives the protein CASSVGPSGTGELFF.

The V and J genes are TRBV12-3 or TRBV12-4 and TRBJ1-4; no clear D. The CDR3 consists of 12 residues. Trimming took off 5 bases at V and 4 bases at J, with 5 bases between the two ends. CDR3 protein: CASSPNNEKLFF. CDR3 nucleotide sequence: TGTGCCAGCAGTCCCAATAATGAAAAACTGTTTTTT.

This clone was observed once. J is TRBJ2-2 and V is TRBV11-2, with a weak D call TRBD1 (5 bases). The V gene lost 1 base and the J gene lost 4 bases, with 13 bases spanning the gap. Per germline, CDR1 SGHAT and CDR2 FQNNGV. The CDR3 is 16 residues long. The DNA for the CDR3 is TGTGCCAGCAGCTTAGGGCCCGACAGACCCACCGGGGAGCTGTTTTTT. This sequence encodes CASSLGPDRPTGELFF.

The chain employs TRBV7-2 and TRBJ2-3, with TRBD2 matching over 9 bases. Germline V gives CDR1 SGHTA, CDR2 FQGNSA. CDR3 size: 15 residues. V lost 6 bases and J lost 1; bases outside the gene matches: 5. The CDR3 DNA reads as TGTGCCAGCAGTCGGGCTAGCGGGGGCACAGATACGCAGTATTTT. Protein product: CASSRASGGTDTQYF.